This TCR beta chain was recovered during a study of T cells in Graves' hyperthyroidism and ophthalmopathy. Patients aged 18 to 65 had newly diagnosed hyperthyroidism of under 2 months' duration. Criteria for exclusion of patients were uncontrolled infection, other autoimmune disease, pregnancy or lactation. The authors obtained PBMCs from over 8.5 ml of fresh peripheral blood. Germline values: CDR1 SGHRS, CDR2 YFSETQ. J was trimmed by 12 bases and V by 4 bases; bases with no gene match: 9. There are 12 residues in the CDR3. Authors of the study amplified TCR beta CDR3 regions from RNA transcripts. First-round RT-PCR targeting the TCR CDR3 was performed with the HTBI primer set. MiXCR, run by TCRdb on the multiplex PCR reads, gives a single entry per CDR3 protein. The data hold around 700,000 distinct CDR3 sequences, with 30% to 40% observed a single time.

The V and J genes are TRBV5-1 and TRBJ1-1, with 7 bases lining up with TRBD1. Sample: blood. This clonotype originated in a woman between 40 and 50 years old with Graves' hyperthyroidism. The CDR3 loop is CASSLTGKRPFF. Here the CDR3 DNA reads TGCGCCAGCAGCCTGACAGGGAAGAGGCCTTTCTTT.